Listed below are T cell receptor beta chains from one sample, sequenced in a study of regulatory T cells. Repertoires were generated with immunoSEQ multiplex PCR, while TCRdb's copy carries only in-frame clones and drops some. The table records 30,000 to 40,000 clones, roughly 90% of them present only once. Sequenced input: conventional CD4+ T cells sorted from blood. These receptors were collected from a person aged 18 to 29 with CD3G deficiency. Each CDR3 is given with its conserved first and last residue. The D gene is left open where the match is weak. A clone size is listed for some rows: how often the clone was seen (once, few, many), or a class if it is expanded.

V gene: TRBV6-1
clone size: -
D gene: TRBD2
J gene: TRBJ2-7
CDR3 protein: CASSESGGRGSYEQYF
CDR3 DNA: TGTGCCAGCAGTGAATCGGGCGGGAGGGGGTCCTACGAGCAGTACTTC

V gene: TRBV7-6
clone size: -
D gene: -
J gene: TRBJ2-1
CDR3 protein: CASSRLSGSYNEQFF
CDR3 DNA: TGTGCCAGCAGTCGTCTGAGCGGCTCCTACAATGAGCAGTTCTTC

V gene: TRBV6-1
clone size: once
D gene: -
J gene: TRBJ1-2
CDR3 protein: CAIRGQEYGYTF
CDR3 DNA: TGTGCCATTCGAGGGCAGGAGTACGGCTACACCTTC

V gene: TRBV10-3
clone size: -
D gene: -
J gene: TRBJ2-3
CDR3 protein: CAIRADSTDTQYF
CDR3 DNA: TGTGCCATCAGGGCAGATAGCACAGATACGCAGTATTTT

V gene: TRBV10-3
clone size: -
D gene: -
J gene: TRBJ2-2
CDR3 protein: CAIRKTSTGELFF
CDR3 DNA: TGTGCCATCAGGAAAACTTCCACCGGGGAGCTGTTTTTT

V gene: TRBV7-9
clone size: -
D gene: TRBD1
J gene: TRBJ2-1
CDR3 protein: CASSLAGTGVNNEQFF
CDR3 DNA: TGTGCCAGCAGCTTAGCCGGGACAGGGGTCAACAATGAGCAGTTCTTC

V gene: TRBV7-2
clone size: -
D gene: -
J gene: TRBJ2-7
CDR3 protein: CASSLVRTGEQYF
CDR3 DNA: TGTGCCAGCAGCTTAGTTCGGACGGGCGAGCAGTACTTC

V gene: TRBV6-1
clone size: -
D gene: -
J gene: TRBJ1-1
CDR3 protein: CASRKRMDNPEAFF
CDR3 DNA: TGTGCCAGCAGGAAACGAATGGACAATCCTGAAGCTTTCTTT

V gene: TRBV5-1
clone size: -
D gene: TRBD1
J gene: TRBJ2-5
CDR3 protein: CASSVGTAKETQYF
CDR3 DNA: TGCGCCAGCAGCGTCGGGACAGCTAAAGAGACCCAGTACTTC

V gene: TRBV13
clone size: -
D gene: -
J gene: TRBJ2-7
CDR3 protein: CASSLGAHAGEQYF
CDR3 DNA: TGTGCCAGCAGCTTAGGGGCTCACGCTGGGGAGCAGTACTTC

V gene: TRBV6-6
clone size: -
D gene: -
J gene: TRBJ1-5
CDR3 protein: CASTPGGPGDQPQHF
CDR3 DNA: TGTGCCAGCACCCCGGGGGGTCCCGGAGATCAGCCCCAGCATTTT

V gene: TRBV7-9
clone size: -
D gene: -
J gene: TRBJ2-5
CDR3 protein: CASSSKYPGQRETQYF
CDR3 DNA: TGTGCCAGCAGCTCGAAATACCCGGGACAAAGGGAGACCCAGTACTTC

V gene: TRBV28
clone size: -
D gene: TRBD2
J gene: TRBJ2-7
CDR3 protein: CASSFLGAGAYEQYF
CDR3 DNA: TGTGCCAGCAGTTTTCTGGGAGCGGGGGCCTACGAGCAGTACTTC

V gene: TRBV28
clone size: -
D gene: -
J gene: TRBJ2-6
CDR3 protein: CASSGGTSSGANVLTF
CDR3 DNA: TGTGCCAGCAGTGGGGGGACTTCCTCTGGGGCCAACGTCCTGACTTTC

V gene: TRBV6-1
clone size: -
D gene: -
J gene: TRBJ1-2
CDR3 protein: CASSEANYGYTF
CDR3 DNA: TGTGCCAGCAGTGAAGCTAACTATGGCTACACCTTC

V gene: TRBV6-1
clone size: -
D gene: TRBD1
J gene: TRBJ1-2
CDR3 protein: CASSPGQGNGYTF
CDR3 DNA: TGTGCCAGCAGTCCGGGACAGGGGAATGGCTACACCTTC

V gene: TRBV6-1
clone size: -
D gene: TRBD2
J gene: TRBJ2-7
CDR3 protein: CASSVSDGRVHEQYF
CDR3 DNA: TGTGCCAGCAGTGTTTCCGACGGGAGGGTGCACGAGCAGTACTTC

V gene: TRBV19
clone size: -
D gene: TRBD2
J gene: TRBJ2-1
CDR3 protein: CASSIVGRAREQFF
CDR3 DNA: TGTGCCAGTAGTATAGTCGGGAGGGCCCGTGAGCAGTTCTTC

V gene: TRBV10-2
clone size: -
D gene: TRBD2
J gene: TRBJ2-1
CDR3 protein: CASRAGTSRNNEQFF
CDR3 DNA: TGCGCCAGCAGGGCGGGGACTAGCAGGAACAATGAGCAGTTCTTC

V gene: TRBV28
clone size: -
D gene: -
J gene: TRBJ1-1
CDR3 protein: CASSLLNTEAFF
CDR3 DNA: TGTGCCAGCAGTTTACTGAACACTGAAGCTTTCTTT

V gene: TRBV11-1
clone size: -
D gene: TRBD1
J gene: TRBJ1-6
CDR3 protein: CAGGTEHQTLHF
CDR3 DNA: TGTGCCGGGGGGACAGAGCACCAGACCCTCCACTTT

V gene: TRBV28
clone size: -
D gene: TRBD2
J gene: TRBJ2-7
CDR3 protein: CASGAFSSGNYEQYF
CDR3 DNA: TGTGCCAGCGGTGCCTTCTCTAGCGGGAATTACGAGCAGTACTTC

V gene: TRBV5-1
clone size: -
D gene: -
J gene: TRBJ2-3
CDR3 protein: CASSLAGAGTDTQYF
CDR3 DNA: TGCGCCAGCAGCTTGGCCGGGGCGGGCACAGATACGCAGTATTTT

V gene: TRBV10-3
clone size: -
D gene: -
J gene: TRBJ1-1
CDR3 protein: CAISEYMNTEAFF
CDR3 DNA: TGTGCCATCAGTGAGTACATGAACACTGAAGCTTTCTTT

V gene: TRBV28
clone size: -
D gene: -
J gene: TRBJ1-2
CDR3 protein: CASSPLGGKANYGYTF
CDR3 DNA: TGTGCCAGCAGCCCCTTAGGCGGCAAAGCTAACTATGGCTACACCTTC

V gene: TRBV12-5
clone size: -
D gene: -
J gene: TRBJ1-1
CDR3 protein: CASGLVLGGEAFF
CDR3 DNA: TGTGCTAGTGGTTTGGTCCTAGGGGGTGAAGCTTTCTTT

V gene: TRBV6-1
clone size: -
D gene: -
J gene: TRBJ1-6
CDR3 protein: CASKRFAGDNSPLHF
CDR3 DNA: TGTGCCAGCAAACGCTTTGCGGGGGATAATTCACCCCTCCACTTT

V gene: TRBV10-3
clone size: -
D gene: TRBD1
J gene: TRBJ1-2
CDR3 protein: CAISSTGYGYTF
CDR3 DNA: TGTGCCATCAGCTCGACAGGGTACGGCTACACCTTC

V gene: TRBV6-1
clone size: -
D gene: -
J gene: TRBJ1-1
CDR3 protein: CASSVGRAEAFF
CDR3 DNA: TGTGCCAGCAGTGTGGGGAGAGCTGAAGCTTTCTTT

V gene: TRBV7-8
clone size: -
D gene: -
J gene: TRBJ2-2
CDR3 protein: CASSLVPGPGTGELFF
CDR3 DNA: TGTGCCAGCAGCTTAGTTCCAGGCCCGGGGACCGGGGAGCTGTTTTTT

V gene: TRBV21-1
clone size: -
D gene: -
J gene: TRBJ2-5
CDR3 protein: CASSNVRLESVETQYF
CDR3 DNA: TGTGCCAGCAGCAACGTTCGACTAGAAAGCGTTGAGACCCAGTACTTC

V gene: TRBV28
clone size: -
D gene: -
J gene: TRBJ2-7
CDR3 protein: CASHPAGSYHEQYF
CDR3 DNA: TGTGCCAGCCATCCTGCCGGGTCTTACCACGAGCAGTACTTC

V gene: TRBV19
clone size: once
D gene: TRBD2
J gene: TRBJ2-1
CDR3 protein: CASSTSGLAGGPREQFF
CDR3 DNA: TGTGCCAGTAGTACCTCTGGACTAGCGGGAGGGCCGCGTGAGCAGTTCTTC

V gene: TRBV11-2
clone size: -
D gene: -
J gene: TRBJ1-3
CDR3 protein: CASSPIGRRLSGNTIYF
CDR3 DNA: TGTGCCAGCAGCCCCATAGGTCGGAGACTATCTGGAAACACCATATATTTT

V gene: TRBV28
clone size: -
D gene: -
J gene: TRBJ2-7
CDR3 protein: CASSLGRGEQYF
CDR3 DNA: TGTGCCAGCAGTTTAGGCAGGGGCGAGCAGTACTTC

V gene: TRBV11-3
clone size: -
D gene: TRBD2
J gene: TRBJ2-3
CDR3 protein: CASSLGLAPDTQYF
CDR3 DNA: TGTGCCAGCAGTCTGGGACTAGCCCCAGATACGCAGTATTTT

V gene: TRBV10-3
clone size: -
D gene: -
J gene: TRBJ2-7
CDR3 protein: CAISETFTYEQYF
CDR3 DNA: TGTGCCATCAGTGAGACCTTTACCTACGAGCAGTACTTC

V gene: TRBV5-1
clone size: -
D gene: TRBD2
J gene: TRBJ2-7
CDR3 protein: CASSLTSGGYYEQYF
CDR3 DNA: TGCGCCAGCAGCCTGACTAGCGGGGGCTACTACGAGCAGTACTTC

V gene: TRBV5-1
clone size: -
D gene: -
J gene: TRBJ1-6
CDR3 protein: CASSRGYDNSPLHF
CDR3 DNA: TGCGCCAGCAGCCGGGGTTACGATAATTCACCCCTCCACTTT

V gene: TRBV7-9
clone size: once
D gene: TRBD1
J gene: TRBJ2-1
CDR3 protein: CASSPARQGPSNEQFF
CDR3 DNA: TGTGCCAGCAGCCCAGCTAGACAGGGCCCCTCCAATGAGCAGTTCTTC

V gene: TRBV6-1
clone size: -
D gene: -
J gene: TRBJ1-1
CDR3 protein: CASSVLGVNTEAFF
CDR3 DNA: TGTGCCAGCAGCGTGCTAGGAGTGAACACTGAAGCTTTCTTT

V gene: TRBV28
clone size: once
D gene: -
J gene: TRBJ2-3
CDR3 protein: CASSDRRAWDSNTQYF
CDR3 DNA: TGTGCCAGCAGTGACCGGAGGGCCTGGGATAGTAATACGCAGTATTTT

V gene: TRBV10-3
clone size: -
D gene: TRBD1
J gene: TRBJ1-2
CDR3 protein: CAISQGAGGYTF
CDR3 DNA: TGTGCCATCTCCCAGGGGGCTGGAGGCTACACCTTC

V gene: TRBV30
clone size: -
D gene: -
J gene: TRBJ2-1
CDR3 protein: CAWSRSRGHEQFF
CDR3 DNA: TGTGCCTGGAGTCGTAGTCGGGGTCATGAGCAGTTCTTC

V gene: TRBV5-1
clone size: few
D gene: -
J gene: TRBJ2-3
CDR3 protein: CASSGQGISRDTQYF
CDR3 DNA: TGCGCCAGCAGCGGCCAAGGAATATCACGGGATACGCAGTATTTT

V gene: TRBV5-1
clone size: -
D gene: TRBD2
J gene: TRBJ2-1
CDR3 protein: CASSLGGRGYNEQFF
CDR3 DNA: TGCGCCAGCAGCTTGGGCGGGAGGGGATACAATGAGCAGTTCTTC

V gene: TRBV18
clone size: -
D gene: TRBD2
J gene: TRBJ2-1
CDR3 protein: CASSREAGDRGGEQFF
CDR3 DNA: TGTGCCAGCTCACGAGAGGCGGGCGACCGGGGGGGTGAGCAGTTCTTC

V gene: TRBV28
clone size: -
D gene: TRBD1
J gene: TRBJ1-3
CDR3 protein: CATATGSSGGNTIYF
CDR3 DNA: TGTGCCACCGCGACAGGGAGCTCTGGTGGAAACACCATATATTTT

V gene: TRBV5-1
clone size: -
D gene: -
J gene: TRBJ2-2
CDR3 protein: CASSLNPSNTGELFF
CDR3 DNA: TGCGCCAGCAGCTTAAACCCGTCGAACACCGGGGAGCTGTTTTTT

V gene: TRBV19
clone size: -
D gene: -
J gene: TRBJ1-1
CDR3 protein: CASSQYMNTEAFF
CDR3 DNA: TGTGCCAGTAGTCAGTACATGAACACTGAAGCTTTCTTT

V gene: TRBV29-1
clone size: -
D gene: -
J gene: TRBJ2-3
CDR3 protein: CSVEERRGGTQYF
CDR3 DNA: TGCAGCGTTGAAGAGAGGAGGGGTGGGACGCAGTATTTT

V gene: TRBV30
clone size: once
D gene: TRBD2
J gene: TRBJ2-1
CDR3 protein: CAWSTAGGWNEQFF
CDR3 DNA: TGTGCCTGGAGTACTGCGGGAGGGTGGAATGAGCAGTTCTTC

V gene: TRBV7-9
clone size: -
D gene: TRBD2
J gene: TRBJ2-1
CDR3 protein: CASSPGRGIMTEQFF
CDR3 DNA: TGTGCCAGCAGCCCCGGGCGGGGGATAATGACGGAGCAGTTCTTC

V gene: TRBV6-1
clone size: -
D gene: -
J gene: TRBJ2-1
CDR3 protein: CASSGTQPGEQFF
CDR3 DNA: TGTGCCAGCAGTGGGACCCAGCCTGGCGAGCAGTTCTTC

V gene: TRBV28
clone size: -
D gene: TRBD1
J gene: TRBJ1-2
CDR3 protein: CASTPPGQGYGYTF
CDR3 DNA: TGTGCCAGCACTCCACCGGGACAGGGTTACGGCTACACCTTC

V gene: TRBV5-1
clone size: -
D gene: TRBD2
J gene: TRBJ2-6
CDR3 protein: CASSPTSAGANVLTF
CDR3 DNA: TGCGCCAGCAGCCCCACTAGCGCTGGGGCCAACGTCCTGACTTTC

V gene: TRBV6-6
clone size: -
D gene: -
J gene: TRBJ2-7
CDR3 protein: CASSLGGVHEQYF
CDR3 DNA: TGTGCCAGCAGCCTAGGGGGGGTCCACGAGCAGTACTTC

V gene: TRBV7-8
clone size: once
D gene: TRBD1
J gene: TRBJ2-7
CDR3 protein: CASSLGTGTGVSYEQYF
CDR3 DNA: TGTGCCAGCAGCTTAGGAACCGGGACAGGGGTCAGCTACGAGCAGTACTTC

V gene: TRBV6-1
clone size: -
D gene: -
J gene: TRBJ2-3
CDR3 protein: CASSEARLSLQYF
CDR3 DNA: TGTGCCAGCAGTGAAGCGAGGCTCTCGCTGCAGTATTTT